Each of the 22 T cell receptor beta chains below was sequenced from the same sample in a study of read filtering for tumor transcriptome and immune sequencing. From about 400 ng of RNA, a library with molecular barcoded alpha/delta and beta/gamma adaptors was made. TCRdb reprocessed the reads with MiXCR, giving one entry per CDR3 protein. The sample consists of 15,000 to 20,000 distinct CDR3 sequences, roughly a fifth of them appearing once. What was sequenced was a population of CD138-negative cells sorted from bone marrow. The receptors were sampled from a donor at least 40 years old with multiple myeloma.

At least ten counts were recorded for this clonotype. The CDR3 coding sequence is TGCGCCAGCAGCCCCCATGGTGGAGGGAGTGGGCCAGATACGCAGTATTTT. This translates into CASSPHGGGSGPDTQYF. This chain joins TRBV5-1 and TRBJ2-3; tentative D call: TRBD2 (6 bases). V lost 4 bases, J lost 4 bases, and 22 bases lay in between. Per the germline V gene, CDR1 is SGHRS and CDR2 is YFSETQ. CDR3 length: 17 amino acids.

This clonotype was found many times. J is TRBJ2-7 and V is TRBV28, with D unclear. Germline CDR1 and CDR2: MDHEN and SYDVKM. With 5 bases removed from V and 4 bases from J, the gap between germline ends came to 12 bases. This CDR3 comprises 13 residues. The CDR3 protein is CASSPSLGYEQYF. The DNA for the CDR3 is TGTGCCAGCAGTCCCTCTCTAGGGTACGAGCAGTACTTC.

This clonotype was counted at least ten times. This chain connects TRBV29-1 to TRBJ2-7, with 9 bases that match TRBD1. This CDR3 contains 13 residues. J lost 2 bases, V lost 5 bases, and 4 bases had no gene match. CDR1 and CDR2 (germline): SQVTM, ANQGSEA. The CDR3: CSVLGTGPYEQYF. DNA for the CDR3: TGCAGCGTTCTCGGGACAGGGCCCTACGAGCAGTACTTC.

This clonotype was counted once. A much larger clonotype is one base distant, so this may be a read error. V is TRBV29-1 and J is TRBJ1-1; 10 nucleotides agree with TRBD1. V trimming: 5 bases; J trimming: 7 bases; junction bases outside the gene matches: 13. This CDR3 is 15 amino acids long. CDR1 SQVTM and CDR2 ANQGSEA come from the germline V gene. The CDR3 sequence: CSVRGGQGKGIEAFF. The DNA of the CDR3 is TGCAGCGTTCGTGGGGGACAGGGGAAGGGCATTGAAGCTTTCTTT. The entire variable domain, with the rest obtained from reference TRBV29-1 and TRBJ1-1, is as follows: SAVISQKPSRDICQRGTSLTIQCQVDSQVTMMFWYRQQPGQSLTLIATANQGSEATYESGFVIDKFPISRPNLTFSTLTVSNMSPEDSSIYLCSVRGGQGKGIEAFFGQGTRLTVV.

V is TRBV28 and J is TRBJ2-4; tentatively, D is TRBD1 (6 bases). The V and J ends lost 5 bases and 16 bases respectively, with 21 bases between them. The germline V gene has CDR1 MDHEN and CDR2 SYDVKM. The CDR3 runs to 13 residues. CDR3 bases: TGTGCCAGCAGTCAACCTCCGGGACATTCATCTTACTTC. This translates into CASSQPPGHSSYF.

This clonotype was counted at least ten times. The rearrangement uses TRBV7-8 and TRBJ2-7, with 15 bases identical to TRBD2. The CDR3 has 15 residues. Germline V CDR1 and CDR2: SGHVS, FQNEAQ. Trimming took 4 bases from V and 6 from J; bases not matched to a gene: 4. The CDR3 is CASSSGLAGGPEQYF. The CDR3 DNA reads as TGTGCCAGCAGCTCGGGACTAGCGGGAGGCCCCGAGCAGTACTTC.

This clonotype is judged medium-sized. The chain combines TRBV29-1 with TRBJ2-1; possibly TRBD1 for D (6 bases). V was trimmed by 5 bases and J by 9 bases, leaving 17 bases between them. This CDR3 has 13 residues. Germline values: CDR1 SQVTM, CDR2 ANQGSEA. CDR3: CSVSSWDMVEQFF. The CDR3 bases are TGCAGCGTTTCTTCCTGGGACATGGTTGAGCAGTTCTTC.

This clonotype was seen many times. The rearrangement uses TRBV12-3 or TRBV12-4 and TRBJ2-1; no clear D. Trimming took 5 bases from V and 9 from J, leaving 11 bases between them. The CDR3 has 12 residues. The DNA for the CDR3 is TGTGCCAGCAGTGCCCCTTCTGGTGAGCAGTTCTTC. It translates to CASSAPSGEQFF.

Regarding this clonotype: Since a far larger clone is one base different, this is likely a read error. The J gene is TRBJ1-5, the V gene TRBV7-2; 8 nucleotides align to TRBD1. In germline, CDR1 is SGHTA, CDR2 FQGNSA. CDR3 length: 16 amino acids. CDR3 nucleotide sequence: TGCGCCAGCAGCCCGGACAGGGACTATAGCAATCTGCCCCAGCATTTT. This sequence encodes CASSPDRDYSNLPQHF.

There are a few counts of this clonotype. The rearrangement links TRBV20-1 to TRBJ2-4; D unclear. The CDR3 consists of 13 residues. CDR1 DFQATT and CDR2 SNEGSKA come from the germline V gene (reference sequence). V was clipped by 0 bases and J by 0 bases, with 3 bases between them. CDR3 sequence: CSARDSAKNIQYF. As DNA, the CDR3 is TGCAGTGCTAGAGATTCAGCCAAAAACATTCAGTACTTC.

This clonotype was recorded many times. The DNA of the CDR3 is TGTGCCAGCAGATTAGACAGGGGCGGCAATCAGCCCCAGCATTTT. This encodes CASRLDRGGNQPQHF. This chain joins TRBV2 and TRBJ1-5, with 8 bases identical to TRBD1. The V gene's germline CDR1 is SNHLY and CDR2 FYNNEI. V shed 6 bases, J shed 2 bases, and the junction held 6 bases outside the gene matches. The CDR3 is made up of 15 amino acids.

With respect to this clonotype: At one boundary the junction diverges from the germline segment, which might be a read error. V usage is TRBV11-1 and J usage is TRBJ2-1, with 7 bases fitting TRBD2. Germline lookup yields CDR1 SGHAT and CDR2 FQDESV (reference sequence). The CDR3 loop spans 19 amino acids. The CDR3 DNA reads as TGTGCCAGCAGCTTAAGAGGGGCGGGAGTAATTGTTAGGGCAGATGAGCAGCCCTTC. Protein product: CASSLRGAGVIVRADEQPF. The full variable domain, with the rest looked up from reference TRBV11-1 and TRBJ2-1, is EAEVAQSPRYKITEKSQAVAFWCDPISGHATLYWYRQILGQGPELLVQFQDESVVDDSQLPKDRFSAERLKGVDSTLKIQPAELGDSAMYLCASSLRGAGVIVRADEQPFGPGTRLTVL.

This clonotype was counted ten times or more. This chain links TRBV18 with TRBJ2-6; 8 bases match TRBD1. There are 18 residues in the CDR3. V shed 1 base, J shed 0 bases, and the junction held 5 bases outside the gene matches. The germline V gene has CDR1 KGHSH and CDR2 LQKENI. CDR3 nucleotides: TGTGCCAGCTCACCACGACAGGGGATGAGCTCTGGGGCCAACGTCCTGACTTTC. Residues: CASSPRQGMSSGANVLTF.

The CDR3 region has the DNA TGTGCCAGCACGCAGACGCCCGAGGAGCTGTTTTTT. It is translated as CASTQTPEELFF. J is TRBJ2-2 and V is TRBV28; D remains unclear. Trimming left V 7 bases short and J 10 bases short, with 13 bases between. From germline, CDR1 is MDHEN and CDR2 SYDVKM. This CDR3 spans 12 amino acids.

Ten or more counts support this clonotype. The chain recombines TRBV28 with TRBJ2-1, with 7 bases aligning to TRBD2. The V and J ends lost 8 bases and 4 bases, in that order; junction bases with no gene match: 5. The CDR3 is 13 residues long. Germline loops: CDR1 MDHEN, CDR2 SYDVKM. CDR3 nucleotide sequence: TGTGCCAGCGGGGGGGGTTGGTACAATGAGCAGTTCTTC. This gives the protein CASGGGWYNEQFF.

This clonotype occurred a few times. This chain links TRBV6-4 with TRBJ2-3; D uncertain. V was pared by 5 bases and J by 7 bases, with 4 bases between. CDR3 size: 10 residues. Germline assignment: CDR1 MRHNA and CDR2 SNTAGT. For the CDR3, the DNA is TGTGCCAGCAGTATTCATACGCAGTATTTT. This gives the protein CASSIHTQYF.

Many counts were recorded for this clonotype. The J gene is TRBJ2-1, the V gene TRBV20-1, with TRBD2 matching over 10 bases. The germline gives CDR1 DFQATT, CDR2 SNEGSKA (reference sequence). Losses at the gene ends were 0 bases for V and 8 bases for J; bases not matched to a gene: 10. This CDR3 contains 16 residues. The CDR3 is CSARDLGLAGDYEQFF. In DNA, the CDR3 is TGCAGTGCTAGAGATCTCGGCCTAGCGGGAGACTATGAGCAGTTCTTC.

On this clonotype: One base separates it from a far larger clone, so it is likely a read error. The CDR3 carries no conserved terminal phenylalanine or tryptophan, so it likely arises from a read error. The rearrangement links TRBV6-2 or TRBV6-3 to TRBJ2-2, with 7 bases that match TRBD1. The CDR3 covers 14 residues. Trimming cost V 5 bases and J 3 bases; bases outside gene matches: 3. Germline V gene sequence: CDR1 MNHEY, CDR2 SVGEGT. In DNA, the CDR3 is TGTGCCAGCAGTACCGGACAGGACACCGGGGAGCTGTTTTCT. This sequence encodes CASSTGQDTGELFS.

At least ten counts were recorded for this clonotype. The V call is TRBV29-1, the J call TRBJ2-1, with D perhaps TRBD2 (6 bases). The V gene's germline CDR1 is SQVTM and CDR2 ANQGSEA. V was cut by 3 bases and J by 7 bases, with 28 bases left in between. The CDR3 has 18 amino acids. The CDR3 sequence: CSVDRKRRGLLAENEQFF. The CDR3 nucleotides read TGCAGCGTTGATCGCAAGAGACGAGGGCTTTTAGCGGAAAATGAGCAGTTCTTC.

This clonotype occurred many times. The CDR3 here is CASSPNLRESSYNEQFF. CDR3 nucleotides: TGTGCCAGCAGTCCTAATCTGAGGGAGAGCTCCTACAATGAGCAGTTCTTC. V is TRBV6-2 or TRBV6-3 and J is TRBJ2-1; D is perhaps TRBD2 (5 bases). The germline V and J ends were trimmed by 5 bases and 0 bases, with 17 bases remaining between them. The CDR3 has 17 residues. Looked up from germline, CDR1 is MNHEY and CDR2 is SVGEGT.

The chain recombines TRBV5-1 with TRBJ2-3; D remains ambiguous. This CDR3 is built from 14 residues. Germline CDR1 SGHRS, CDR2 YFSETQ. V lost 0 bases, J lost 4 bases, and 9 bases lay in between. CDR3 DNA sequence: TGCGCCAGCAGCTTGGAACCTCCTCCAGATACGCAGTATTTT. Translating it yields CASSLEPPPDTQYF.

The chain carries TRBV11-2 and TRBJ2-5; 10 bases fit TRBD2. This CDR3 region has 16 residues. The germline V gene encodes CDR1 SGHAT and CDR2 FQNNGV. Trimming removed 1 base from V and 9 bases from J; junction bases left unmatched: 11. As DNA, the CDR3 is TGTGCCAGCAGCTTAGGTGCTAGCGGGAGAGGGGAGGCCCAGTACTTC. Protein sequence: CASSLGASGRGEAQYF.